The 6 T cell receptor beta chains below come from one sample, sequenced in a study of OX40 agonist ivuxolimab in advanced cancers. Here immunoSEQ multiplex PCR was the method, and the copy in TCRdb shows in-frame clones only, minus some. In the table there are fewer than 25,000 clones, 80% to 90% of which are singletons. Sequenced here: CD4+ or CD8+ T cells sorted from blood, sampled in a trial of the OX40 agonist ivuxolimab. The receptors derive from an adult with an advanced solid tumor such as melanoma, head and neck, liver or kidney cancer.

A few counts support this clone. The chain combines TRBV6-5 with TRBJ2-1, with D possibly being TRBD2 (6 bases). The germline V gene has CDR1 MNHEY and CDR2 SVGAGI. V shed 0 bases and J shed 3 bases, with 9 bases lying between them. The CDR3 totals 15 residues. This CDR3 is CASSYSPGVYNEQFF. The CDR3 DNA sequence: TGTGCCAGCAGTTACTCACCGGGGGTCTACAATGAGCAGTTCTTC.

The J gene is TRBJ1-1, the V gene TRBV29-1; tentatively, D is TRBD1 (5 bases). The V gene's germline CDR1 is SQVTM and CDR2 ANQGSEA. V lost 4 bases and J 5 bases, leaving 8 bases between the germline ends. This CDR3 contains 11 residues. This chain's CDR3 is CSVGGTTEAFF. The CDR3 bases are TGCAGCGTTGGGGGCACGACTGAAGCTTTCTTT.

The chain has TRBV6-5 and TRBJ2-7; tentative D call: TRBD1 (6 bases). The V end lost 5 bases, the J end lost 3 bases, and 11 bases lay between the germline ends. Germline V gives CDR1 MNHEY, CDR2 SVGAGI. This CDR3 spans 13 amino acids. The CDR3 sequence is CASSPGHGYEQYF. The CDR3 DNA is TGTGCCAGCAGTCCGGGACACGGCTACGAGCAGTACTTC.

The chain recombines TRBV7-2 with TRBJ2-1; D unresolved. This CDR3 region has 15 residues. V gave up 5 bases and J gave up 0 bases, with 11 bases separating them. CDR1 is SGHTA and CDR2 is FQGNSA in the germline V gene. The CDR3 here is CASSRILSSYNEQFF. In nucleotides, the CDR3 is TGTGCCAGCAGCCGAATCCTTAGCTCCTACAATGAGCAGTTCTTC.

The chain employs TRBV28 and TRBJ1-4, with 9 bases lining up with TRBD1. The germline V gene encodes CDR1 MDHEN and CDR2 SYDVKM. The CDR3 totals 14 residues. V shed 5 bases and J 10 bases; nucleotides not matched to a gene: 8. The CDR3 is CASSPGTGLGKLFF. CDR3 coding DNA: TGTGCCAGCAGTCCTGGGACAGGGCTGGGAAAACTGTTTTTT.

The gene calls are TRBV7-9 and TRBJ2-1; 13 bases agree with TRBD2. The CDR3 contains 18 residues. The ends lost 2 bases at V and 2 bases at J; junction bases unmatched: 6. Germline V gives CDR1 SEHNR, CDR2 FQNEAQ (reference sequence). In DNA form, the CDR3 reads TGTGCCAGCAGCTTACTGGGGACTAGCGGGGATCCCTACAATGAGCAGTTCTTC. Protein: CASSLLGTSGDPYNEQFF.